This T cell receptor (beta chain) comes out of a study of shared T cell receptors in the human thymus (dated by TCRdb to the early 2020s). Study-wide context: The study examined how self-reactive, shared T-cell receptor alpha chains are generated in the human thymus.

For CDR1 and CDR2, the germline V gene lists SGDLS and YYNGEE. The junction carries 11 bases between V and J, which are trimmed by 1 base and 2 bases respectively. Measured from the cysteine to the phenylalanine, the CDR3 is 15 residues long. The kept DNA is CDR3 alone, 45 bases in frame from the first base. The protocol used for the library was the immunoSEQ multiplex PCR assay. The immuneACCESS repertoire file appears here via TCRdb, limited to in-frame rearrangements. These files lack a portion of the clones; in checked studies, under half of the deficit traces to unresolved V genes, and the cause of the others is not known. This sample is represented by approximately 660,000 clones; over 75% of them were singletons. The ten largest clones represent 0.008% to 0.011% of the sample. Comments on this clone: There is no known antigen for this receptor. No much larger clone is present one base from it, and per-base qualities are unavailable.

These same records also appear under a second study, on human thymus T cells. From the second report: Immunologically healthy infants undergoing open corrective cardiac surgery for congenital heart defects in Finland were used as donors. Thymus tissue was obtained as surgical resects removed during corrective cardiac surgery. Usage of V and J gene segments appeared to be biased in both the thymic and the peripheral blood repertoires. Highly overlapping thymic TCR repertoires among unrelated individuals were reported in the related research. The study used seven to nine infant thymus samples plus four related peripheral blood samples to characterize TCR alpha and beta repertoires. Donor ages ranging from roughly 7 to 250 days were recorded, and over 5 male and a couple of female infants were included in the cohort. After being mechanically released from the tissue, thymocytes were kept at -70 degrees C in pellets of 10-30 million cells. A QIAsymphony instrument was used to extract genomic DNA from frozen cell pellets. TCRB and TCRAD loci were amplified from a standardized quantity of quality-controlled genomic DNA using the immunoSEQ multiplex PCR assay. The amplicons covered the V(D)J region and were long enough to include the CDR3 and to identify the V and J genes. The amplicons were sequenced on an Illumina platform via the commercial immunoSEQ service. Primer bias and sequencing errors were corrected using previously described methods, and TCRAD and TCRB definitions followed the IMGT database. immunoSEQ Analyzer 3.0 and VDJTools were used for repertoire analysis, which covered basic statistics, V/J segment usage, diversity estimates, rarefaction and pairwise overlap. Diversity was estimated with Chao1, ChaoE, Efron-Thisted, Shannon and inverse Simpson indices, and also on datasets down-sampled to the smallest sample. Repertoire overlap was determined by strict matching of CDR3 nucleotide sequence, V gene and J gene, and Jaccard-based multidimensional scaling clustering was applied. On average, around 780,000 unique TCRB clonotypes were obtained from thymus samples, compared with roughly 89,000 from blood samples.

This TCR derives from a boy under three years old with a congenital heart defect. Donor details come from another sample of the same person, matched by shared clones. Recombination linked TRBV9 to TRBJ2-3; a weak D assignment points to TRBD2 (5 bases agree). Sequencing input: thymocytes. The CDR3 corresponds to CASSVIGLPTDTQYF. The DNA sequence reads TGTGCCAGCAGCGTAATAGGACTGCCCACAGATACGCAGTATTTT.